The present T cell receptor (beta chain) was sequenced within a study of beta chain features in type 1 diabetes. Germline V CDR1 and CDR2: MDHEN, SYDVKM. V was trimmed by 1 base and J by 3 bases, leaving 16 bases between them. CDR3 size: 16 residues. A remark on this clone: Antigen: not known.

Every bit of the isolated RNA underwent reverse transcription, so sequencing read expressed TCRB transcripts. Method: immunoSEQ multiplex PCR; TCRdb's copy keeps in-frame clones and lacks some. The sample lists about 700,000 clones, 13% seen once, with approximately 0.021% in the top ten. Study-level results: Significant though moderate, a shortening of TCRB CDR3s appeared in all four CD4+ subsets of Type 1 diabetes patients.

The clonotype was recovered from a man aged 18 to 30 with type 1 diabetes. The gene calls are TRBV28 and TRBJ2-7; D might be TRBD1 (6 bases). Material: naive CD4+ T cells from blood. The CDR3 sequence is CASSLLILAGDYEQYF. The CDR3 DNA is TGTGCCAGCAGTTTATTAATTTTGGCAGGGGACTACGAGCAGTACTTC.